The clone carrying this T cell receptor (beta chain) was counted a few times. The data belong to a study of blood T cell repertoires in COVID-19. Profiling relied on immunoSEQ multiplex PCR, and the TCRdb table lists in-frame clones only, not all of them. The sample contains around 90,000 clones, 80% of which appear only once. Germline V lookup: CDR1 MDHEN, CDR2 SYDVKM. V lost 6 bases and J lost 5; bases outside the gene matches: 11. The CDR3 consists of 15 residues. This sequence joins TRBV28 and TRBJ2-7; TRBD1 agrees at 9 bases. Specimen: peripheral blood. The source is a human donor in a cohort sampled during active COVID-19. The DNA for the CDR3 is TGTGCCAGCAGCGTATCCGGGACAGGGATGAACGAGCAGTACTTC. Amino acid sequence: CASSVSGTGMNEQYF.